This T cell receptor (beta chain) stems from a study of blood T cell repertoires in COVID-19. This CDR3 contains 14 residues. Per the germline V gene, CDR1 is ENHRY and CDR2 is SYGVKD. Trimming cost V 0 bases and J 3 bases, with 6 bases left between them. Original methodology: Amplification with reference gene primers provided the estimates of nucleated cell counts. Assay: immunoSEQ multiplex PCR; the TCRdb copy retains only in-frame clones and omits some. Clonal size and the V and J genes are those of that table, whereas D and trimming came from the DNA. The sample shows just under 20,000 clones, 80% to 95% of them seen only once.

This receptor was identified in a woman in her fifties or sixties with active COVID-19. This sequence joins TRBV10-3 and TRBJ2-1; D gene unclear. Sequenced sample: peripheral blood. For the CDR3, the DNA is TGTGCCATCAGTGAGTCTATTAACTACAATGAGCAGTTCTTC. This translates into CAISESINYNEQFF.